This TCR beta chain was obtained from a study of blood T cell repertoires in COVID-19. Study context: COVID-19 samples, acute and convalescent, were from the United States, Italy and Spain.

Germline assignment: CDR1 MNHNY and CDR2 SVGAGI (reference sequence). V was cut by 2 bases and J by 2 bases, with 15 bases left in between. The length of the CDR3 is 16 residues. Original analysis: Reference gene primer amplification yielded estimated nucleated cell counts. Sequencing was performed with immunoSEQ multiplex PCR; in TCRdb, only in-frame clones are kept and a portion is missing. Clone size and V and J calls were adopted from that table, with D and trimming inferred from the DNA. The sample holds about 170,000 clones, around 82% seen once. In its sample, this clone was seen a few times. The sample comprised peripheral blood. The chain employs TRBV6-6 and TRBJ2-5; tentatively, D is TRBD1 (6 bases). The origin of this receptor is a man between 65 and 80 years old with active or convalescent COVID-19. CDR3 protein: CASSYPSGQPQETQYF. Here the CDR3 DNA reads TGTGCCAGCAGTTACCCCTCTGGACAGCCTCAAGAGACCCAGTACTTC.